This TCR beta chain was found in a study of blood T cell repertoires in COVID-19. About the study: Acute-phase and convalescent COVID-19 samples originated in the United States, Italy and Spain. Sources were T cells, B-cell-depleted T cells, or PBMCs; the material itself was cDNA or gDNA.

The table lists this clone with a count of one. Trimming cost V 5 bases and J 0 bases; bases outside gene matches: 10. This CDR3 is built from 16 residues. Germline V gives CDR1 SQVTM, CDR2 ANQGSEA. How the authors handled the data: Amplification of reference gene primers was used by the study to estimate nucleated cell counts. The method was immunoSEQ multiplex PCR; TCRdb's version includes in-frame clones alone and lacks a portion of them. That table gives V, J and clone size, and the DNA gave D and trimming. The repertoire holds fewer than 200,000 clones, with about 80% as singletons. This clonotype was obtained from a man between 60 and 70 years old with acute or convalescent COVID-19. The sample was peripheral blood. The V gene is TRBV29-1, the J gene TRBJ2-1, with TRBD2 identical over 7 bases. CDR3 sequence: CSVFIRSGNSYNEQFF. The CDR3 DNA sequence: TGCAGCGTTTTTATCCGGAGCGGGAACTCCTACAATGAGCAGTTCTTC.